Listed here are 9 T cell receptor beta chains from one sample, sequenced in a study of lymphopenia after photon versus proton radiotherapy (dated by TCRdb to the late 2010s). Library preparation used the immunoSEQ multiplex PCR assay. The source is immuneACCESS, and TCRdb retained only in-frame sequences with V and J called. Part of the clones is not carried over; for the studies checked, unresolved V genes explain less than half of this, and the remainder is unexplained. The sample table contains about 18,000 clones; only one count was recorded for roughly 88% of them. The top ten clones comprise around 20% of the sample. Material: peripheral blood, obtained from a patient treated with proton-based radiotherapy. The source of these receptors is a man aged 65-85 years with pancreatic cancer.

This chain uses TRBV18 with TRBJ2-1; 12 bases match TRBD2. Unmatched junction bases numbered 12, after V lost 3 bases and J lost 6 bases. The CDR3 runs to 18 residues. Germline loops: CDR1 KGHSH, CDR2 LQKENI. CDR3 sequence (DNA): TGTGCCAGCTCACCCCGGACTAGCGGGAACCCTATTCTCAATGAGCAGTTCTTC. It yields the protein CASSPRTSGNPILNEQFF.

The rearrangement links TRBV18 to TRBJ2-5, with TRBD1 as a possible D gene (7 bases). Germline V gene lookup returns CDR1 KGHSH and CDR2 LQKENI. Trimming stripped 0 bases from V and 3 bases from J, with 20 bases between. CDR3 length equals 18 residues. CDR3 in amino acids: CASSPPGPGGLTKETQYF. The CDR3 coding sequence is TGTGCCAGCTCACCACCCGGGCCAGGGGGGTTAACCAAAGAGACCCAGTACTTC.

The chain recombines TRBV4-2 with TRBJ2-7; 9 bases align to TRBD2. CDR1 and CDR2 (germline): LGHNA, YNFKEQ. The CDR3 loop spans 16 amino acids. The V segment lost 4 bases and the J segment 0 bases; nucleotides outside the gene matches: 7. The CDR3 region is CASSPIAGEHSYEQYF. As DNA, the CDR3 is TGTGCCAGCAGCCCGATAGCGGGGGAGCACTCCTACGAGCAGTACTTC.

The V call is TRBV25-1, the J call TRBJ1-6; D is uncertain. The V gene lost 4 bases and the J gene lost 4 bases, with 8 bases spanning the gap. The CDR3 sequence is 14 residues long. Per the germline V gene, CDR1 is MGHDK and CDR2 is SYGVNS. The chain's CDR3 is CASSVSGYNSPLHF. Written as DNA, the CDR3 is TGTGCCAGCAGTGTATCGGGGTATAATTCACCCCTCCACTTT.

This chain joins TRBV5-4 and TRBJ2-2; 8 nucleotides agree with TRBD2. Per the germline V gene, CDR1 is SGHNT and CDR2 is YYREEE (reference sequence). CDR3 length: 15 residues. Trimming cost V 2 bases and J 3 bases; bases outside gene matches: 3. CDR3 loop: CASSLPGGDTGELFF. CDR3 bases: TGTGCCAGCAGCTTACCGGGGGGGGACACCGGGGAGCTGTTTTTT.

This chain joins TRBV12-5 and TRBJ2-5; unclear D gene. V lost 1 base to trimming and J lost 2 bases, with 11 bases between them. CDR1 and CDR2 from the germline V gene are LGHNT and FRNRAP. The CDR3 covers 15 residues. CDR3 nucleotide sequence: TGTGCTAGTGGTTTGGGCCTACTCAGACAAGAGACCCAGTACTTC. Its protein product is CASGLGLLRQETQYF.

The rearrangement joins TRBV6-5 to TRBJ1-2; D not certain. Germline assignment: CDR1 MNHEY and CDR2 SVGAGI. The V end was cut by 4 bases, the J end by 2 bases, with 14 bases between. The CDR3 runs 15 residues. The DNA of the CDR3 is TGTGCCAGCAGTTTAGAACCTAACTCCAACTATGGCTACACCTTC. Translated, it gives CASSLEPNSNYGYTF.

J is TRBJ2-7 and V is TRBV9; TRBD2 matches at 13 bases. V lost 4 bases, J lost 4 bases, and 8 bases stayed unmatched. The CDR3 covers 16 residues. The germline CDR1 and CDR2 sequences are SGDLS and YYNGEE. CDR3 amino acids: CASSPAGLAGDYEQYF. For the CDR3, the DNA is TGTGCCAGCAGCCCGGCCGGACTAGCGGGGGATTACGAGCAGTACTTC.

The chain links TRBV19 to TRBJ2-5; D is perhaps TRBD2 (7 bases). Trimming shortened V by 3 bases and J by 2 bases, and 13 bases separated the two germline ends. The CDR3 extends over 15 amino acids. Per germline, CDR1 LNHDA and CDR2 SQIVND (reference sequence). This CDR3 reads CASSISRGAQETQYF. The CDR3 DNA reads TGTGCCAGTAGTATTTCTCGGGGGGCACAAGAGACCCAGTACTTC.